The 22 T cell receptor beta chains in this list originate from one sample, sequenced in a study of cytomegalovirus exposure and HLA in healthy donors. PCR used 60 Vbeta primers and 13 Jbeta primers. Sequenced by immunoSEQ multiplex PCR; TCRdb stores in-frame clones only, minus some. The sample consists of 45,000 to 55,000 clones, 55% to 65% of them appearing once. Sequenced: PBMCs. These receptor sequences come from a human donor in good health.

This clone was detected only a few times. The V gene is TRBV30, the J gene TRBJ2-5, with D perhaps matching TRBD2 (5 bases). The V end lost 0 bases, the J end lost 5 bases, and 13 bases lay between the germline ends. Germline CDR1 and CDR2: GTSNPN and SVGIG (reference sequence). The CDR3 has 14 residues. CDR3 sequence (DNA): TGTGCCTGGAGTGTTCGGGATCGTCCGGAGACCCAGTACTTC. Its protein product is CAWSVRDRPETQYF.

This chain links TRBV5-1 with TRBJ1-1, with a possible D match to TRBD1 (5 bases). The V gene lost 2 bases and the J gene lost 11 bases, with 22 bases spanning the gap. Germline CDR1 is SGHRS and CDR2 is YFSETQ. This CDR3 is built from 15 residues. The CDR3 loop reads CASSFAGTENGGAFF. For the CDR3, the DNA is TGCGCCAGCAGCTTCGCTGGGACGGAAAATGGAGGGGCTTTCTTT.

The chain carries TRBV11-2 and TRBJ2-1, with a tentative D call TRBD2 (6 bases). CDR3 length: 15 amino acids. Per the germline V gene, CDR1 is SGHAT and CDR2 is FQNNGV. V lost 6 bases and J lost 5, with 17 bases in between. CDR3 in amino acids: CASRVGLASHNEQFF. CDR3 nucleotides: TGTGCCAGCAGAGTAGGGCTAGCGAGCCACAATGAGCAGTTCTTC.

CDR3 residues: CASSQGLQGPETQYF. The CDR3 DNA is TGTGCCAGCAGCCAAGGGTTACAGGGGCCCGAGACCCAGTACTTC. The V call is TRBV14, the J call TRBJ2-5; 7 bases agree with TRBD1. The J segment lost 5 bases and the V segment lost 1 base, leaving 7 bases of the junction unmatched. Per germline, CDR1 SGHDN and CDR2 FVKESK. This CDR3 is 15 amino acids long.

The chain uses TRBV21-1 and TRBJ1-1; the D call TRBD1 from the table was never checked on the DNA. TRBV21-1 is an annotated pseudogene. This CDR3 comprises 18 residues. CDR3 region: CASSKSWAGGRMNTEAFF. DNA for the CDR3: TGTGCCAGCAGCAAAAGCTGGGCAGGGGGCCGGATGAACACTGAAGCTTTCTTT.

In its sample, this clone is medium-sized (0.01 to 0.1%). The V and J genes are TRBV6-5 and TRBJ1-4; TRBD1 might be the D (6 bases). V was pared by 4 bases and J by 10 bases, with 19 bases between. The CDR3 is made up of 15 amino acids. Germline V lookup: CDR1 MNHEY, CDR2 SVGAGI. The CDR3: CASSSLEGVMGKLFF. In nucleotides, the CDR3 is TGTGCCAGCAGTTCTCTCGAGGGGGTCATGGGAAAACTGTTTTTT.

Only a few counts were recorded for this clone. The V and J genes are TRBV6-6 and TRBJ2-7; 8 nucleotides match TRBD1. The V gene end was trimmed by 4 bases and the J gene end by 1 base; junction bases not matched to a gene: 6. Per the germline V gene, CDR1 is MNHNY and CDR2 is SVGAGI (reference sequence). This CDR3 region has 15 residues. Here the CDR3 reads CASSSGTGGSYEQYF. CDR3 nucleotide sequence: TGTGCCAGCAGTTCCGGGACAGGAGGGTCCTACGAGCAGTACTTC.

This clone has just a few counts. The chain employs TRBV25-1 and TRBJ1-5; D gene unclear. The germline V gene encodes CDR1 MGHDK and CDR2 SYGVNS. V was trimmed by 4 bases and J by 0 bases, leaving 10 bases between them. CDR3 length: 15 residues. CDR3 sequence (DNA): TGTGCCAGCAGTGCACAGCAGAGTAGCAATCAGCCCCAGCATTTT. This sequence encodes CASSAQQSSNQPQHF.

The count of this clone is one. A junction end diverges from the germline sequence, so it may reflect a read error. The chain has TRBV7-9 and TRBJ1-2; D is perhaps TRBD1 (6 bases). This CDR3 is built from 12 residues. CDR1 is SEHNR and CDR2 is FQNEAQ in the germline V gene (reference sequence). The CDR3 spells CSSSSWTEGYTF. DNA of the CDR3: TGTTCCAGCAGCTCCTGGACAGAGGGCTACACCTTC.

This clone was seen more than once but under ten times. The chain's CDR3 is CASSQRTSGGAVPYEQYF. DNA of the CDR3: TGTGCCAGCAGCCAACGGACTAGCGGGGGGGCGGTCCCCTACGAGCAGTACTTC. This chain uses TRBV13 with TRBJ2-7, with 15 bases identical to TRBD2. This CDR3 has 18 residues. Germline V gives CDR1 PRHDT, CDR2 FYEKMQ (reference sequence). J was trimmed by 2 bases and V by 5 bases; bases with no gene match: 10.

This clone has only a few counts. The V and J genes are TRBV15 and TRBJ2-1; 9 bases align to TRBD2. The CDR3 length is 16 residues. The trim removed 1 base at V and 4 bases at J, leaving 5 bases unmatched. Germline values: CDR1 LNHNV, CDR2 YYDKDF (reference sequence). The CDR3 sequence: CATSRGSSGIYNEQFF. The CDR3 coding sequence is TGTGCCACCAGCAGAGGGTCTAGCGGGATTTACAATGAGCAGTTCTTC.

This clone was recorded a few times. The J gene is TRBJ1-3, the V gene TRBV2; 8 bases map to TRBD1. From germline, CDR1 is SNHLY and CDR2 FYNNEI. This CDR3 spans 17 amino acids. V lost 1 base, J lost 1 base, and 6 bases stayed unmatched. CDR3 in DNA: TGTGCCAGCAGTGAAGGGACAGGGAGGAATTCTGGAAACACCATATATTTT. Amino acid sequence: CASSEGTGRNSGNTIYF.

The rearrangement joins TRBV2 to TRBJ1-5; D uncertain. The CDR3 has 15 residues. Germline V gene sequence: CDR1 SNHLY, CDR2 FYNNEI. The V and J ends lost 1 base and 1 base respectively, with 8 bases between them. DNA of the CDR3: TGTGCCAGCAGTGAAGTAGGAGGAAGCAATCAGCCCCAGCATTTT. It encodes CASSEVGGSNQPQHF.

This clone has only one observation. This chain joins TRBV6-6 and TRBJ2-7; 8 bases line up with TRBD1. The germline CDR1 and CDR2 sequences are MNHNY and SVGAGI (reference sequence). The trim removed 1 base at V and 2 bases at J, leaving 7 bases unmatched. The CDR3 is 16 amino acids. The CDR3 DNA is TGTGCCAGCAGTTACTTCCAGCAGGGGGCTCCCTACGAGCAGTACTTC. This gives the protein CASSYFQQGAPYEQYF.

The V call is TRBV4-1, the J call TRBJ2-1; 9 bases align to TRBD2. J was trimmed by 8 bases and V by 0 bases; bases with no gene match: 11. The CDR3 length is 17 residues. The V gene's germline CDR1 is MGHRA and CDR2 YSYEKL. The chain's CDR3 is CASSQESAGGRGDEQFF. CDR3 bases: TGCGCCAGCAGCCAAGAATCGGCGGGGGGGCGTGGGGATGAGCAGTTCTTC.

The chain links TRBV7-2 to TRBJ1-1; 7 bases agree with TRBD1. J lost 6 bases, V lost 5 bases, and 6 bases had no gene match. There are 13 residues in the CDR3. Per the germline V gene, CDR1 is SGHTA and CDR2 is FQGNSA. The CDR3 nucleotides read TGTGCCAGCAGCCGACAGGGCTCGGCTGAAGCTTTCTTT. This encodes CASSRQGSAEAFF.

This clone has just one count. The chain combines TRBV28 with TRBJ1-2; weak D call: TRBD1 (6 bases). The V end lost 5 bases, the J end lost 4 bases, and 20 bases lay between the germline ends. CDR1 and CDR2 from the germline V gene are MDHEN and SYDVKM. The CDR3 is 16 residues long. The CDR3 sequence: CASSPPNTRGPYGYTF. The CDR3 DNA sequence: TGTGCCAGCAGTCCCCCCAATACGCGGGGGCCCTATGGCTACACCTTC.

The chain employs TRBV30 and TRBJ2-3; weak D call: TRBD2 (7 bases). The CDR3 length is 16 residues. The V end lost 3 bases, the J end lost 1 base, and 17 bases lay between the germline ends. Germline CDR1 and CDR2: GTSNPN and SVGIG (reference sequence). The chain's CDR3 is CAWRAWGGLRTDTQYF. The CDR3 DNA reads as TGTGCCTGGAGGGCATGGGGGGGCCTCCGCACAGATACGCAGTATTTT.

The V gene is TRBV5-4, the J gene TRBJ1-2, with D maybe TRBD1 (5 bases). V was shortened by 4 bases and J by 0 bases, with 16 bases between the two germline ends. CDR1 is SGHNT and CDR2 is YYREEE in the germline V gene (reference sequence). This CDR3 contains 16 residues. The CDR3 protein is CASSPPGGRSNYGYTF. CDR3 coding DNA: TGTGCCAGCAGCCCGCCGGGGGGGAGATCTAACTATGGCTACACCTTC.

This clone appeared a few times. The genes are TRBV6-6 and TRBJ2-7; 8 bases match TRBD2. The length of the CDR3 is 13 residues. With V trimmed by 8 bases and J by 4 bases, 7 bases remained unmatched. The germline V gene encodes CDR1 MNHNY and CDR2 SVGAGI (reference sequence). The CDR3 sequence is CASWREERYEQYF. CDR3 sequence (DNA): TGTGCCAGCTGGCGGGAGGAACGATACGAGCAGTACTTC.

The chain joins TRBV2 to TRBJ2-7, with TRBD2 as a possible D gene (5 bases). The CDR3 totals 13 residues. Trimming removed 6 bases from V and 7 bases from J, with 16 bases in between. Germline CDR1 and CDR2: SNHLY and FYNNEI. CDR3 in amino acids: CASSTLGLGEQYF. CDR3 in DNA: TGTGCCAGCAGCACCCTAGGACTTGGGGAGCAGTACTTC.

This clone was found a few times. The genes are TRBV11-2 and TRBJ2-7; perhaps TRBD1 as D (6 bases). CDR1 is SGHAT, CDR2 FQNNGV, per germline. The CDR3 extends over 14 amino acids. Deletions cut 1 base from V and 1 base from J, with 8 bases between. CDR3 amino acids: CASSLADSSYEQYF. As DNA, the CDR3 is TGTGCCAGCAGCTTAGCGGACAGTTCCTACGAGCAGTACTTC.